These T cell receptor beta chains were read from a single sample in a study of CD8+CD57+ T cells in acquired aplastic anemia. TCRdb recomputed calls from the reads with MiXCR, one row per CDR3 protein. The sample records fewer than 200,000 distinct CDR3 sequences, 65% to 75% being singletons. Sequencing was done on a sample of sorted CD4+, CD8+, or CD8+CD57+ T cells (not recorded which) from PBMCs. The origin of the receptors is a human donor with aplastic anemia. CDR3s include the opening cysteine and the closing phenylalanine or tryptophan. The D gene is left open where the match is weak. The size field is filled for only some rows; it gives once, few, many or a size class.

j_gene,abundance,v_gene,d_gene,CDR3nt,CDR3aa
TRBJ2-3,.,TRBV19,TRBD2,TGTGCCAGTAGTATAGACCTAGCGGGAATCACAGATACGCAGTATTTT,CASSIDLAGITDTQYF
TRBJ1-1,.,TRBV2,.,TGTGCCAGCAGATTAGAGACAGGGAACACTGAAGCTTTCTTT,CASRLETGNTEAFF
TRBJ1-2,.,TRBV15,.,TGTGCCACCAGCGATGGGGTTTGGGGCTACACCTTC,CATSDGVWGYTF
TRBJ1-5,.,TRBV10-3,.,TGTGCCATCAGTGAGTCTGAGGGTTTTGGCAATCAGCCCCAGCATTTT,CAISESEGFGNQPQHF
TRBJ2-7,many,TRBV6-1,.,TGTGCCAGCAGTGAAGCGTTGGAGGGGGCCTACGAGCAGTACTTC,CASSEALEGAYEQYF
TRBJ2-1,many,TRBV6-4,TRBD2,TGTGCCAGCAGTGACTCTAGCGGGAGTACCGATGAGCAGTTCTTC,CASSDSSGSTDEQFF
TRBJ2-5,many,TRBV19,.,TGTGCCAGTAGTATCCCCAGGGGAGACCAAGAGACCCAGTACTTC,CASSIPRGDQETQYF
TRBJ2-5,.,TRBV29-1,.,TGCAGCGTTGTGAACAGGGTTGTGGAGACCCAGTACTTC,CSVVNRVVETQYF
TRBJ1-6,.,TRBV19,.,TGTGCCAGTAGTCTCCGGGCGGATAATTCACCCCTCCACTTT,CASSLRADNSPLHF
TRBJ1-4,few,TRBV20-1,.,TGCAGTGCTAGGACCGGTGGCGAAAAACTGTTTTTT,CSARTGGEKLFF
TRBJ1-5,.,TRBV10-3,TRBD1,TGTGCCATCAATGACAGGGGGCATCAGCCCCAGCATTTT,CAINDRGHQPQHF
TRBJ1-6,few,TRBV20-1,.,TGCAGTGCTAGAGATACGGGGCGCGCATCCTATAATTCACCCCTCCACTTT,CSARDTGRASYNSPLHF
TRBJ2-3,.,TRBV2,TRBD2,TGTGCCAGCCTCAAGGGACTAGAGTTGGTAGATACGCAGTATTTT,CASLKGLELVDTQYF
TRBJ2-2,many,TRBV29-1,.,TGCAGCGTTGAATGGAGGACCGGGGAGCTGTTTTTT,CSVEWRTGELFF
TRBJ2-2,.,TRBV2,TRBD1,TGTGCCAGCAGTGTAAGGGACAGGGGGCGCGGGGAGCTGTTTTTT,CASSVRDRGRGELFF
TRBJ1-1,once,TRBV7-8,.,TGTGCCAGCAGCTTCCCAGAAAGAAACAAGAACACTGAAGCTTTCTTT,CASSFPERNKNTEAFF
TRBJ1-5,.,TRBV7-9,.,TGTGCCAGCAGCTTATCGGGGTTGAGCAATCAGCCCCAGCATTTT,CASSLSGLSNQPQHF
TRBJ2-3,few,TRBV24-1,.,TGTGCCACCAGTGATCCAAGTGACAGGCCCTATGGCACAGATACGCAGTATTTT,CATSDPSDRPYGTDTQYF
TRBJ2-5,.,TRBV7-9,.,TGTGCCAGCAGGGCGAAAACCCGCCAAGAGACCCAGTACTTC,CASRAKTRQETQYF
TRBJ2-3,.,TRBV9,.,TGTGCCAGCAGCGCCTTGGACCTGGCAGATACGCAGTATTTT,CASSALDLADTQYF
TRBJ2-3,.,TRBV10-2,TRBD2,TGCGCCAGCAGTGAACCGGCGGGGGGTTCAGATACGCAGTATTTT,CASSEPAGGSDTQYF
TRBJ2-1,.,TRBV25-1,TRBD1,TGTGCCAGCAGTGAATCGAGGGGGCGGCAGTTCTTC,CASSESRGRQFF
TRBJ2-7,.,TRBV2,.,TGTGCCAGCAGTGATAGGGGGAACGGGGAGCAGTACTTC,CASSDRGNGEQYF
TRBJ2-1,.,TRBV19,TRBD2,TGTGCCAGTAGAGGACTAGCGGAGCTTGAAGGGCTGTCCTACAATGAGCAGTTCTTC,CASRGLAELEGLSYNEQFF
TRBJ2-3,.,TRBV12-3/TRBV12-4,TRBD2,TGTGCCGGGGGACTAGGCACAGATACGCAGTATTTT,CAGGLGTDTQYF
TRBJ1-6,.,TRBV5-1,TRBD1,TGCGCCAGCAGCTCGGGACAGGGCTCTTCACCCCTCCACTTT,CASSSGQGSSPLHF
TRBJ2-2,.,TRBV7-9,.,TGTGCCAGCAGCTCCGTGATGGCGGGACCCACCGGGGAGCTGTTTTTT,CASSSVMAGPTGELFF
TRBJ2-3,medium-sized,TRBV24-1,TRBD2,TGTGCCACCAGTGATTTGAGTAGCGGGGTGAGCACAGATACGCAGTATTTT,CATSDLSSGVSTDTQYF
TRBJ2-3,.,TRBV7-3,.,TGTGCCAGCAGCCCTCAGAGAGGATCGACAGATACGCAGTATTTT,CASSPQRGSTDTQYF
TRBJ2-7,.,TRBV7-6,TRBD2,TGTGCCAGCAGCCATAGCGGGACCGTCAATTCCCCCTACGAGCAGTACTTC,CASSHSGTVNSPYEQYF
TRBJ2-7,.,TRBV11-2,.,TGCGCCAGCAGCCGATCAGGAGCCGAGCAGTACTTC,CASSRSGAEQYF
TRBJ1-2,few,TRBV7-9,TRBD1,TGTGCCAGCAGCTTAGGGACAGGGGGTGGCTACACCTTC,CASSLGTGGGYTF
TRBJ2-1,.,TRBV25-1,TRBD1,TGTGCCACCAGTGATGGGGGGGACAGGGACCATGAGCAGTTCTTC,CATSDGGDRDHEQFF
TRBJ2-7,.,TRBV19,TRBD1,TGTGCCAGTAGTACGACAGGGCGCTCCTACGAGCAGTACTTC,CASSTTGRSYEQYF
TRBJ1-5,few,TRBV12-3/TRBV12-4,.,TGTGCCAGCACCTTTGGGTCAGGAGGGCCCCAGCATTTT,CASTFGSGGPQHF
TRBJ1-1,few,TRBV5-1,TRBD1,TGCGCCAGCAGCTCGGGACAGGTGAACACTGAAGCTTTCTTT,CASSSGQVNTEAFF
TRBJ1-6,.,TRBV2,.,TGTGCCAGCAGCTACGGACGGACTAGCTCCTATAATTCACCCCCCCACTTT,CASSYGRTSSYNSPPHF
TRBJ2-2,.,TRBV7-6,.,TGTGCCAGCAGCCACGCGGGGCAGGCGAACACCGGGGAGCTGTTTTTT,CASSHAGQANTGELFF
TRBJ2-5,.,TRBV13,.,TGTGCCAGCAGCTTAGTTGCGTCCCCGGAGGCCCAGTACTTC,CASSLVASPEAQYF
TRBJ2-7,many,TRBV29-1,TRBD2,TGCAGCGTTGAGAGATTAGCGGGAGAAGCGTACGAGCAGTACTTC,CSVERLAGEAYEQYF
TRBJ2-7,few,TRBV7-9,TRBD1,TGTGCCAGCAGCTTAGACGGGACAGGGGATTTCTTC,CASSLDGTGDFF
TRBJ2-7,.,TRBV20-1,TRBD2,TGCAGTGCTACTAGGACTAGCGTGCCATACGAGCAGTACTTC,CSATRTSVPYEQYF
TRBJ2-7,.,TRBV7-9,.,TGTGCCAGCAGGAGTAGGGGGGGGGAGGACGAGCAGTACTTC,CASRSRGGEDEQYF
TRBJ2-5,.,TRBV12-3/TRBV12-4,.,TGTGCCAGCAGTTTACCGACTGCCTTGGAGACCCAGTACTTC,CASSLPTALETQYF
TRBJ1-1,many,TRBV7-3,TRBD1,TGTGCCAGCAGCCCGACAGGGGGCGTTGACGAAGCTTTCTTT,CASSPTGGVDEAFF
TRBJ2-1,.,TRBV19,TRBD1,TGTGCCAGTGATTCAGGGGGACGTTACGATGAGCAGTTCTTC,CASDSGGRYDEQFF
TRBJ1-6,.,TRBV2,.,TGTGCCAGCAGTGATAAGACCGATAATAATTCACCCCTCCACTTT,CASSDKTDNNSPLHF
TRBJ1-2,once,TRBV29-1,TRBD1,TGCAGCGTGGCGGGACAGGGGTTTGGCTACACCTTC,CSVAGQGFGYTF
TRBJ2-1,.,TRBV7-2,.,TGTGCCAGCAGTGAATTGGGGGCCTACAATGAGCAGTTCTTC,CASSELGAYNEQFF
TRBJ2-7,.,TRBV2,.,TGTGCCAGCATAAAAGGGACACTGAGCTCCTACGAGCAGTACTTC,CASIKGTLSSYEQYF
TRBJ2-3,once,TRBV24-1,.,TGTGCCACCAGTGATTTGTACAGGGGCACAGATACGCAGTATTTT,CATSDLYRGTDTQYF
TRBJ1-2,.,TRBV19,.,TGTGCCAGTAGTATCCCCCAGGGATCCATGGACTATGGCTACACCTTC,CASSIPQGSMDYGYTF
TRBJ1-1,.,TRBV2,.,TGTGCCAGCAGTGACATGTGGGGGTACGCTGAAGCTTTCTTT,CASSDMWGYAEAFF
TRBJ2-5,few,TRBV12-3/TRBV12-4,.,TGTGCCAGCAGTTTAACAAGTCAAGAGACCCAGTACTTC,CASSLTSQETQYF